This TCR beta chain appears in the sequencing data of a study of cytomegalovirus exposure and HLA in healthy donors. Study-wide findings and caveats: Evidence from a later analysis indicated that most CMV-associated TCR beta chains looked HLA-restricted. Fewer than 20,000 TCR beta sequences were associated with HLA alleles at 0.05 false discovery rate in a later analysis. Cytomegalovirus status, reportedly, was diagnosed with high specificity and sensitivity by the classifier.

The CDR3 contains 18 residues. Germline assignment: CDR1 SGHVS and CDR2 FNYEAQ. Trimming removed 4 bases from V and 3 bases from J; junction bases left unmatched: 16. The study ran its PCR with 60 Vbeta and 13 Jbeta primers. This table comes from immunoSEQ multiplex PCR, and its TCRdb copy is limited to in-frame clones, with some not included. The table for this sample gives about 120,000 clones. Points on this clone: Its antigen remains unidentified.

Sequencing was carried out using PBMCs. The chain joins TRBV7-6 to TRBJ2-7; 9 bases align to TRBD2. This TCR was recovered from a man aged 18 to 29 in good health and CMV-seronegative. CDR3 region: CASSSPNISGSPIYEQYF. The DNA of the CDR3 is TGTGCCAGCAGCTCCCCCAATATTAGCGGGAGCCCTATCTACGAGCAGTACTTC.